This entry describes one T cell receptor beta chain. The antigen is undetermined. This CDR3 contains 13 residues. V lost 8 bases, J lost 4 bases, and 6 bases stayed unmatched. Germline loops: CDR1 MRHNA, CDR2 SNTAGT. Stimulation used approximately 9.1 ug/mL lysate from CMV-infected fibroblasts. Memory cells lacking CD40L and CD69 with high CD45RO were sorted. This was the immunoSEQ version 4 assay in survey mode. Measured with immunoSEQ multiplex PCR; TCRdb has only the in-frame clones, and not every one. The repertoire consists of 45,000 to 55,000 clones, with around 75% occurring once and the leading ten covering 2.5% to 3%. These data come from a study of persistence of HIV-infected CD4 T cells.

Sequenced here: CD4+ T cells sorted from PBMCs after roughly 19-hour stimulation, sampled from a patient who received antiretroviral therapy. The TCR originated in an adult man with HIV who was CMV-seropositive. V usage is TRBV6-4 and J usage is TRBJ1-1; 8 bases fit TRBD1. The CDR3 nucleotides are TGTGCCAGCGCCCGGGACAGGACCACTGAAGCTTTCTTT. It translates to CASARDRTTEAFF.